This T cell receptor (beta chain) was sequenced in a study of HIV-infected patients and healthy controls. Study-level points and caveats: Healthy controls carried many MAIT alpha-chain CDR3s, while HIV+ repertoires had few. HIV-infected patients and controls differed significantly in mean usage of eight alpha and eight beta V genes.

This clonotype has at least ten counts. No antigen is known for it. All unsorted peripheral T cells were captured because whole blood was used without fractionation. There are 14 residues in the CDR3. After removal of 7 bases from V and 8 bases from J, the junction contained 10 bases not matched to a gene. Alpha and beta constant-region primers primed reverse transcription of about 470 ng RNA. Separate chain-specific third strand synthesis with multiplexing indices produced the alpha and beta libraries. TCRdb recomputed calls from the 5' RACE reads with MiXCR, one row per CDR3 protein. The sample yields about 10,000 distinct CDR3 sequences, over 9.5% seen once.

The rearrangement joins TRBV12-3 or TRBV12-4 to TRBJ2-1, with 8 bases that match TRBD2. This receptor was taken from an adult with HIV infection. The sequences come from blood, collected before antiretroviral therapy. The CDR3 coding sequence is TGTGCCAGCACCCTCGGGGGGGCCATCGATGAGCAGTTCTTC. Its translation is CASTLGGAIDEQFF.